This TCR beta chain appears in the sequencing data of a study of blood T cell repertoires in COVID-19. The overall study: T cells, B-cell-depleted T cells, or PBMCs supplied cDNA or gDNA.

Study processing details: Nucleated cell counts were estimated from reference gene primer amplification. Clones were read by immunoSEQ multiplex PCR, and TCRdb kept only the in-frame ones, dropping some. V, J and clone size are taken as reported in that table, and D and trimming were inferred from the DNA itself. The repertoire holds around 450,000 clones, with roughly 88% as singletons. As concerns this clone: Different DNA sequences within this sample yield the same CDR3.

Germline V CDR1 and CDR2: MNHEY, SVGAGI. J was trimmed by 1 base and V by 7 bases; bases with no gene match: 5. The CDR3 covers 15 residues. All recovered Cohort 3 donors got two negative PCRs, got clearance, or saw symptom resolution. This receptor was taken from a man younger than 35 who had recovered from COVID-19. The sample consisted of PBMCs or T cells enriched from blood (not recorded which). This sequence joins TRBV6-5 and TRBJ1-1; 11 bases are shared with TRBD1. CDR3 sequence: CASTPGTGGNTEAFF. CDR3 coding DNA: TGTGCCAGCACACCAGGGACAGGGGGGAACACTGAAGCTTTCTTT.